This is a list of T cell receptor beta chains from one sample in a study of shared clonotypes between healthy human individuals. Only in-frame clones appear in the TCRdb table, and some are missing; sequencing was by immunoSEQ multiplex PCR. The sample lists millions of clones, approximately 92% occurring once. Material: naive CD4+ T cells sorted from blood. Receptors were obtained from a man between 18 and 35 years old in good health. Both conserved end residues are part of each CDR3. The D gene is left open where the match is weak. Size is omitted from some rows. Given values are once, few, many or a class for expanded clones.

size: .
J: TRBJ1-1
D: .
V: TRBV28
CDR3: CASSSPGSSMSTEAFF
DNA: TGTGCCAGCAGTTCTCCAGGGTCCTCCATGTCTACTGAAGCTTTCTTT

size: .
J: TRBJ2-7
D: .
V: TRBV30
CDR3: CAWSVAGAWTYEQYF
DNA: TGTGCCTGGAGTGTGGCTGGGGCCTGGACCTACGAGCAGTACTTC

size: .
J: TRBJ1-5
D: .
V: TRBV19
CDR3: CASRKTGSWGNQPQHF
DNA: TGTGCCAGTAGGAAAACAGGGTCGTGGGGCAATCAGCCCCAGCATTTT

size: .
J: TRBJ1-2
D: .
V: TRBV29-1
CDR3: CSGGGVYGYTF
DNA: TGCAGCGGGGGTGGCGTCTATGGCTACACCTTC

size: .
J: TRBJ2-5
D: TRBD2
V: TRBV7-9
CDR3: CASSLGRLAGGTQETQYF
DNA: TGTGCCAGCAGCTTAGGGCGGCTAGCGGGGGGGACCCAAGAGACCCAGTACTTC

size: .
J: TRBJ2-7
D: .
V: TRBV28
CDR3: CASSPPKSEPEQYF
DNA: TGTGCCAGCAGTCCCCCAAAAAGCGAACCCGAGCAGTACTTC

size: .
J: TRBJ2-1
D: .
V: TRBV7-2
CDR3: CASSTEGTGPYNEQFF
DNA: TGTGCCAGCAGCACAGAAGGGACGGGGCCCTACAATGAGCAGTTCTTC

size: .
J: TRBJ2-5
D: .
V: TRBV6-1
CDR3: CASSESEGLYETQYF
DNA: TGTGCCAGCAGTGAAAGCGAGGGCCTGTACGAGACCCAGTACTTC

size: .
J: TRBJ2-5
D: .
V: TRBV27
CDR3: CASSSLLKGGGRETQYF
DNA: TGTGCCAGCAGTTCCCTCCTGAAGGGGGGGGGCAGGGAGACCCAGTACTTC

size: once
J: TRBJ2-1
D: .
V: TRBV19
CDR3: CASSTAGTHYNEQFF
DNA: TGTGCCAGTAGTACCGCCGGGACACACTACAATGAGCAGTTCTTC

size: .
J: TRBJ2-2
D: TRBD1
V: TRBV10-3
CDR3: CAPQRRQGKNTGELFF
DNA: TGTGCCCCCCAGAGGCGACAGGGGAAGAACACCGGGGAGCTGTTTTTT

size: .
J: TRBJ2-1
D: TRBD2
V: TRBV5-1
CDR3: CASSLGGLADYNEQFF
DNA: TGCGCCAGCAGCTTGGGAGGACTAGCGGATTACAATGAGCAGTTCTTC

size: .
J: TRBJ2-7
D: .
V: TRBV6-1
CDR3: CASSEAGQGNPYEQYF
DNA: TGTGCCAGCAGTGAAGCAGGGCAGGGGAACCCCTACGAGCAGTACTTC

size: .
J: TRBJ1-3
D: .
V: TRBV7-9
CDR3: CASSRDSGNTIYF
DNA: TGTGCCAGCAGCCGGGATTCTGGAAACACCATATATTTT

size: .
J: TRBJ1-2
D: .
V: TRBV5-4
CDR3: CASSPKDSGRGYTF
DNA: TGTGCCAGCAGCCCTAAGGACAGCGGAAGAGGCTACACCTTC

size: .
J: TRBJ2-3
D: .
V: TRBV7-2
CDR3: CASSLVVGSTDTQYF
DNA: TGTGCCAGCAGCTTAGTCGTGGGGAGCACAGATACGCAGTATTTT

size: .
J: TRBJ1-1
D: .
V: TRBV30
CDR3: CAWTRGNTEAFF
DNA: TGTGCCTGGACCCGTGGAAACACTGAAGCTTTCTTT

size: .
J: TRBJ2-4
D: .
V: TRBV4-1
CDR3: CASSQLLAGVKNIQYF
DNA: TGCGCCAGCAGCCAACTCCTGGCAGGGGTCAAAAACATTCAGTACTTC

size: .
J: TRBJ2-2
D: TRBD2
V: TRBV5-1
CDR3: CASSLVLAVNTGELFF
DNA: TGCGCCAGCAGCTTGGTACTAGCGGTGAACACCGGGGAGCTGTTTTTT

size: .
J: TRBJ2-7
D: .
V: TRBV5-3
CDR3: CARSQTQRYF
DNA: TGTGCCAGAAGCCAGACGCAGCGGTACTTC

size: .
J: TRBJ2-1
D: .
V: TRBV30
CDR3: CASAPAKTGHSYNEQFF
DNA: TGTGCCTCCGCGCCCGCCAAAACAGGACACTCCTACAATGAGCAGTTCTTC

size: .
J: TRBJ2-2
D: TRBD1
V: TRBV11-3
CDR3: CASSSGQGARDTGELFF
DNA: TGTGCCAGCAGCTCGGGACAGGGGGCGAGGGACACCGGGGAGCTGTTTTTT

size: .
J: TRBJ2-3
D: .
V: TRBV28
CDR3: CASSSTHPRTDTQYF
DNA: TGTGCCAGCAGTTCTACTCACCCCCGCACAGATACGCAGTATTTT

size: .
J: TRBJ2-1
D: .
V: TRBV5-4
CDR3: CASSLGGGSYNEQFF
DNA: TGTGCCAGCAGCTTAGGAGGGGGCTCCTACAATGAGCAGTTCTTC

size: .
J: TRBJ2-7
D: .
V: TRBV27
CDR3: CASSIGQNYEQYF
DNA: TGTGCCAGCAGTATAGGACAGAACTACGAGCAGTACTTC

size: .
J: TRBJ2-3
D: TRBD2
V: TRBV12-5
CDR3: CASGLGLAGDTDTQYF
DNA: TGTGCTAGTGGTTTGGGACTAGCGGGAGACACAGATACGCAGTATTTT

size: .
J: TRBJ2-2
D: .
V: TRBV4-3
CDR3: CASSQVVSGFLANTGELFF
DNA: TGCGCCAGCAGCCAAGTTGTATCGGGGTTTCTCGCGAACACCGGGGAGCTGTTTTTT

size: .
J: TRBJ2-3
D: .
V: TRBV19
CDR3: CASSPERTDAQYF
DNA: TGTGCCAGTAGCCCCGAACGGACAGACGCGCAGTATTTT

size: .
J: TRBJ1-1
D: TRBD1
V: TRBV7-9
CDR3: CASSRLLDRGSTEAFF
DNA: TGTGCCAGCAGCCGACTCCTGGACAGGGGCTCCACTGAAGCTTTCTTT

size: .
J: TRBJ1-6
D: TRBD1
V: TRBV5-6
CDR3: CASSASPGTGGLHNSPLHF
DNA: TGTGCCAGCAGCGCGTCACCCGGGACAGGGGGCCTGCATAATTCACCCCTCCACTTT

size: .
J: TRBJ2-1
D: .
V: TRBV30
CDR3: CAWSGFQGNEQFF
DNA: TGTGCCTGGAGTGGTTTCCAGGGAAATGAGCAGTTCTTC

size: .
J: TRBJ2-4
D: .
V: TRBV6-5
CDR3: CASKERGRSEDIQYF
DNA: TGTGCCAGCAAAGAACGAGGCAGGTCTGAGGACATTCAGTACTTC

size: .
J: TRBJ1-6
D: .
V: TRBV21-1
CDR3: CASSPPGTGNSPLHF
DNA: TGTGCCAGCAGCCCACCCGGGACAGGTAATTCACCCCTCCACTTT

size: .
J: TRBJ2-2
D: .
V: TRBV7-6
CDR3: CAAERTANTGELFF
DNA: TGTGCCGCTGAACGGACTGCTAACACCGGGGAGCTGTTTTTT

size: .
J: TRBJ2-3
D: .
V: TRBV11-3
CDR3: CASSLTAGSTDTQYF
DNA: TGTGCCAGCAGCTTAACGGCAGGGTCCACAGATACGCAGTATTTT

size: .
J: TRBJ1-5
D: TRBD1
V: TRBV19
CDR3: CASSMGQGARDQPQHF
DNA: TGTGCCAGTAGTATGGGACAGGGGGCGCGGGATCAGCCCCAGCATTTT

size: .
J: TRBJ2-2
D: .
V: TRBV2
CDR3: CASRRASNTGELFF
DNA: TGTGCCAGCAGGCGCGCCTCGAACACCGGGGAGCTGTTTTTT

size: .
J: TRBJ1-2
D: .
V: TRBV5-1
CDR3: CASRSQGGDYGCTF
DNA: TGCGCCAGCAGAAGCCAGGGCGGCGACTATGGCTGCACCTTC

size: .
J: TRBJ2-1
D: TRBD2
V: TRBV2
CDR3: CASRARLAGYNEQFF
DNA: TGTGCCAGCAGAGCCCGGCTAGCGGGCTACAATGAGCAGTTCTTC

size: few
J: TRBJ1-4
D: TRBD1
V: TRBV7-9
CDR3: CASSLGQGAEKLFF
DNA: TGTGCCAGCAGCTTGGGGCAGGGGGCTGAAAAACTGTTTTTT

size: .
J: TRBJ2-3
D: TRBD2
V: TRBV5-1
CDR3: CASRLAGGPADTQYF
DNA: TGCGCCAGCAGGTTAGCGGGGGGGCCCGCAGATACGCAGTATTTT

size: once
J: TRBJ2-1
D: .
V: TRBV7-6
CDR3: CASSLRQDNEQFF
DNA: TGTGCCAGCAGCCTGAGACAGGACAATGAGCAGTTCTTC

size: .
J: TRBJ2-1
D: TRBD2
V: TRBV5-4
CDR3: CASSLLADPYNEQFF
DNA: TGTGCCAGCAGCCTCCTAGCGGACCCTTACAATGAGCAGTTCTTC

size: .
J: TRBJ1-5
D: .
V: TRBV14
CDR3: CASSRRKGSTLSSYRDGNQPQHF
DNA: TGTGCCAGCAGCCGAAGGAAGGGGTCGACCCTTTCCAGTTATAGGGATGGCAATCAGCCCCAGCATTTT

size: .
J: TRBJ1-1
D: .
V: TRBV6-5
CDR3: CASSSGVNTEAFF
DNA: TGTGCCAGCAGTTCGGGGGTTAACACTGAAGCTTTCTTT

size: .
J: TRBJ1-2
D: .
V: TRBV6-6
CDR3: CASSPTELRGYTF
DNA: TGTGCCAGCAGTCCGACAGAGCTGAGGGGCTACACCTTC

size: .
J: TRBJ1-4
D: .
V: TRBV4-1
CDR3: CASSQRTMSGNEKLFF
DNA: TGCGCCAGCAGCCAAAGGACAATGAGCGGTAATGAAAAACTGTTTTTT